This T cell receptor (beta chain) was profiled in a study of beta chain features in type 1 diabetes. What was sequenced were expressed TCRB transcripts, since all of the isolated RNA had been reverse transcribed. Only in-frame clones appear in the TCRdb table, and some are missing; sequencing was by immunoSEQ multiplex PCR. Altogether roughly 450,000 clones are present, more than 11% being singletons, with the ten largest covering roughly 0.04%. The CDR3 consists of 14 residues. Unmatched junction bases numbered 4, after V lost 1 base and J lost 9 bases. CDR1 is SGHDN and CDR2 is FVKESK in the germline V gene.

The rearrangement uses TRBV14 and TRBJ2-1; 9 bases match TRBD1. The sequence was collected from a man aged 25 to 45 in good health. The specimen sequenced was naive CD4+ T cells from blood. In DNA form, the CDR3 reads TGTGCCAGCAGCCAAGTGACAGGGGGGAGTGAGCAGTTCTTC. It is translated as CASSQVTGGSEQFF.